These T cell receptor beta chains were read from a single sample in a study of shared clonotypes between healthy human individuals. Sequenced by immunoSEQ multiplex PCR; TCRdb stores in-frame clones only, minus some. The sample has around 990,000 clones, around 77% seen once; the top ten hold roughly 0.82%. Material for sequencing was memory CD4+ T cells from PBMCs. The receptors were gathered from a man aged 18 to 29 in good health. Some clones in this sample may be carry-over from other donors' samples. Each CDR3 is given with its conserved first and last residue. D genes are given only for firm matches. The size entry is marked missing in some rows and otherwise reads once, few, many or a size class.

v_gene	j_gene	d_gene	abundance	CDR3nt	CDR3aa
TRBV19	TRBJ1-5	NA	NA	TGTGCCAGTAGCCGCACAGGGATGTATACCTATAGCAATCAGCCCCAGCATTTT	CASSRTGMYTYSNQPQHF
TRBV6-1	TRBJ1-2	NA	NA	TGTGCCACCGTCGCAGGCCCCTTTAACTATGGCTACACCTTC	CATVAGPFNYGYTF
TRBV7-2	TRBJ2-3	TRBD1	NA	TGTGCCAGCAGCTTAGAAGGGGGCTCACCAACAGATACGCAGTATTTT	CASSLEGGSPTDTQYF
TRBV7-9	TRBJ2-7	NA	NA	TGTGCCAGCAGCCCAAGACCCTACCCGAGCTCCTACGAGCAGTACTTC	CASSPRPYPSSYEQYF
TRBV5-1	TRBJ2-1	NA	NA	TGCGCCAGCAGTCTGATGGGACCAAAGAATGAGCAGTTCTTC	CASSLMGPKNEQFF
TRBV19	TRBJ1-1	TRBD1	NA	TGTGCCACCCAGGGGACAGGGGCCACTGAAGCTTTCTTT	CATQGTGATEAFF
TRBV18	TRBJ1-5	TRBD1	NA	TGTGCCAGCTCACCGGGACAGGGTGGCCAGCCCCAGCATTTT	CASSPGQGGQPQHF
TRBV27	TRBJ2-7	TRBD1	NA	TGTGCCAGCAGTTTATCCCCCGGGACAGGGGGCAAGCAGTACTTC	CASSLSPGTGGKQYF
TRBV6-5	TRBJ1-2	NA	NA	TGTGCCAGCTCCCCAAAGGGGCAAGAAGGGTATGGCTACACCTTC	CASSPKGQEGYGYTF
TRBV4-2	TRBJ2-6	NA	NA	TGTGCCAGCAGCCAAGAAGGTCCCAACGTCCTGACTTTC	CASSQEGPNVLTF
TRBV30	TRBJ1-1	NA	few	TGTGCCTGGAGTGTAAATCTGCGGACCTTGGCTTTCTTT	CAWSVNLRTLAFF
TRBV5-4	TRBJ2-1	TRBD2	NA	TGTGCCAGCACTGGGGACGGGGGGACCTACAATGAGCAGTTCTTC	CASTGDGGTYNEQFF
TRBV6-6	TRBJ1-1	NA	NA	TGTGCCAGCAGTTACGTCAAACAGGGTAGGGCTGAAGCTTTCTTT	CASSYVKQGRAEAFF
TRBV7-3	TRBJ1-1	NA	few	TGTGCCAGCAGCCCGCAGGGAGGGGGGAACACTGAAGCTTTCTTT	CASSPQGGGNTEAFF
TRBV30	TRBJ2-3	TRBD2	NA	TGTGCCTGGAGTGCCGGGAGGGCCCCAGATACGCAGTATTTT	CAWSAGRAPDTQYF
TRBV27	TRBJ2-3	NA	NA	TGTGCCAGCAGTTTATCGATCTCCACAGATACGCAGTATTTT	CASSLSISTDTQYF
TRBV9	TRBJ2-1	TRBD2	NA	TGTGCCAGCAGCGTAGGCGGCGGGAGTGTCGAGGAGCAGTTCTTC	CASSVGGGSVEEQFF
TRBV5-8	TRBJ2-5	NA	NA	TGTGCCAGCAGCCCTCCGGGCAGTCGGGAGACCCAGTACTTC	CASSPPGSRETQYF
TRBV5-3	TRBJ2-7	TRBD2	NA	TGTGCCAGAAGCTCTACCGCCCGCGGACTAGCGGGACTTAAACCTTCCTACGAGCAGTACTTC	CARSSTARGLAGLKPSYEQYF
TRBV28	TRBJ2-3	NA	NA	TGTGCCAGCAGTACAGCGGAAACAGATACGCAGTATTTT	CASSTAETDTQYF
TRBV2	TRBJ1-5	TRBD1	NA	TGTGCCAGCAGTTTTACAGGGGGGGGGAATCAGCCCCAGCATTTT	CASSFTGGGNQPQHF
TRBV28	TRBJ1-4	NA	NA	TGTGCCAGCAGCGTTCGTGGCGGGACTAATGAAAAACTGTTTTTT	CASSVRGGTNEKLFF
TRBV5-1	TRBJ1-1	NA	NA	TGCGCCAGCAGCTTACAGGGAAGGACTGAAGCTTTCTTT	CASSLQGRTEAFF
TRBV6-1	TRBJ2-7	NA	NA	TGTGCCAGCAGGTTGACTGCTAGCTCCTACGAGCAGTACTTC	CASRLTASSYEQYF
TRBV14	TRBJ2-7	TRBD2	NA	TGTGCCAGCAGCCTCGCGACTAGCGGGAGTAATTATGGCGGAGTCGAGCAGTACTTC	CASSLATSGSNYGGVEQYF
TRBV5-1	TRBJ2-1	TRBD1	once	TGCGCCAGCAGCTTTACAGGGGGTACCTTTTACAATGAGCAGTTCTTC	CASSFTGGTFYNEQFF
TRBV5-1	TRBJ1-2	TRBD1	NA	TGCGCCAGCAGCGAGGACAGGGGACATGGCTACACCTTC	CASSEDRGHGYTF
TRBV7-9	TRBJ1-6	TRBD1	NA	TGTGCCAGCAGCCGAGACAGGGAATCACCCCTCCACTTT	CASSRDRESPLHF
TRBV2	TRBJ1-2	NA	NA	TGTGCCAGCAGCCCAGACATAAACTATGGCTACACCTTC	CASSPDINYGYTF
TRBV4-2	TRBJ2-7	NA	NA	TGTGCCAGCAGCCAAGTGTCTTGGGACGAGGACTACGAGCAGTACTTC	CASSQVSWDEDYEQYF
TRBV6-1	TRBJ2-1	NA	NA	TGTGCCAGCATTTGGGGGAGAATCAACAATGAGCAGTTCTTC	CASIWGRINNEQFF
TRBV7-6	TRBJ1-4	NA	NA	TGTGCCAGCAGCTTAGAGGGGGGACACTATAATGAAAAACTGTTTTTT	CASSLEGGHYNEKLFF
TRBV7-2	TRBJ2-7	NA	NA	TGTGCCAGCAGCCGAGCGGTAGGCAGCTCCTACGAGCAGTACTTC	CASSRAVGSSYEQYF
TRBV28	TRBJ2-3	NA	NA	TGTGCCAGCAGTTTTGCTGGGGGCGGGATAGATACGCAGTATTTT	CASSFAGGGIDTQYF
TRBV5-1	TRBJ2-2	NA	NA	TGCGCCAGCAGCACGTCAGCGGAAGCGAACACCGGGGAGCTGTTTTTT	CASSTSAEANTGELFF
TRBV18	TRBJ2-3	NA	once	TGTGCCAGCTCACCCTCCAGGGATACGCAGTATTTT	CASSPSRDTQYF
TRBV27	TRBJ1-5	TRBD1	NA	TGTGCCAGCAGGCACAACGCGGGGGCTGGACAGGGGAACAATCAGCCCCAGCATTTT	CASRHNAGAGQGNNQPQHF
TRBV6-1	TRBJ1-2	NA	once	TGTGCCAGCGTCCAGGAGACTACTCTCATCTATGGCTACACCTTC	CASVQETTLIYGYTF
TRBV4-3	TRBJ1-3	NA	NA	TGCGCCAGCAGCCAAGTCTCCGGGACAAGCATATATTTT	CASSQVSGTSIYF
TRBV11-2	TRBJ2-6	NA	NA	TGTGCCAGCAGCTTAGGGGGCGGGGCCAACGTCCTGACTTTC	CASSLGGGANVLTF
TRBV11-2	TRBJ1-1	NA	NA	TGTGCCAGCAGCTCGCTGCAAATAGGCGCTGAAGCTTTCTTT	CASSSLQIGAEAFF
TRBV9	TRBJ2-3	NA	NA	TGTGCCAGCAGCGTATCCGCCCGGGGAGCCGCGCACACAGATACGCAGTATTTT	CASSVSARGAAHTDTQYF
TRBV28	TRBJ2-7	NA	few	TGTGCCAGCAGCATTATCGGGGCGTCTCACGAGCAGTACTTC	CASSIIGASHEQYF
TRBV18	TRBJ2-1	TRBD2	few	TGTGCCAGCTCATCCCCTAGCGGGAGGCGGGGTGAGCAGTTCTTC	CASSSPSGRRGEQFF
TRBV6-1	TRBJ1-5	TRBD1	few	TGTGCCAGCAGTGGTGGACAGGTTTCGAGTCAGCCCCAGCATTTT	CASSGGQVSSQPQHF
TRBV25-1	TRBJ2-5	TRBD2	NA	TGTGCCAGCAGTCGAGGTAGGACTAGCGTAGAGACCCAGTACTTC	CASSRGRTSVETQYF
TRBV11-3	TRBJ2-3	NA	NA	TGTGCCAGCAGCTTAGGCGGGGTCACAGATACGCAGTATTTT	CASSLGGVTDTQYF
TRBV5-1	TRBJ1-3	NA	NA	TGCGCCAGCAGCTTGTCGGCAGCTGGAAACACCATATATTTT	CASSLSAAGNTIYF
TRBV27	TRBJ2-6	NA	NA	TGTGCCAGCAGTTTTATGGGCACTGGGGCCAACGTCCTGACTTTC	CASSFMGTGANVLTF
TRBV7-9	TRBJ1-1	NA	NA	TGTGCCAGCAGCTTAACGGGGCGGAACACTGAAGCTTTCTTT	CASSLTGRNTEAFF
TRBV6-6	TRBJ2-7	NA	few	TGTGCCAGCAGTTACGGAGGATCGGTCTACGAGCAGTACTTC	CASSYGGSVYEQYF
TRBV11-3	TRBJ1-1	TRBD1	NA	TGTGCCAGCAGCCCAGGACAGGGAATATCGAACACTGAAGCTTTCTTT	CASSPGQGISNTEAFF
TRBV5-1	TRBJ2-1	NA	NA	TGCGCCAGCAGCTTGGTGTCAGGGCCCTACAATGAGCAGTTCTTC	CASSLVSGPYNEQFF
TRBV7-9	TRBJ1-1	TRBD1	NA	TGTGCCAGCAGCTTTACAGGGGAAACTGAAGCTTTCTTT	CASSFTGETEAFF
TRBV11-2	TRBJ2-1	NA	NA	TGTGCCAGCGTTCGCACTGCAGGCTACAATGAGCAGTTCTTC	CASVRTAGYNEQFF
TRBV7-3	TRBJ2-3	TRBD1	NA	TGTGCCAGCAGCTTACAGGGGGCAGATACGCAGTATTTT	CASSLQGADTQYF
TRBV4-1	TRBJ2-1	TRBD2	NA	TGCGCCAGCAGCCCGGGACTAGCGGGAGTCGGTGAGCAGTTCTTC	CASSPGLAGVGEQFF
TRBV6-1	TRBJ2-1	TRBD2	NA	TGTGCCAGCCGTGGGGCCGGGACTAGCGAAACCAACCGGCGTGAGCAGTTCTTC	CASRGAGTSETNRREQFF
TRBV6-1	TRBJ2-1	NA	NA	TGTGCCAGCAGTGAAGCGCGGCAGAGGCAGTTCTTC	CASSEARQRQFF
TRBV5-7	TRBJ2-7	NA	NA	TGTGCCAGCAGCTTAGAACACTACGAGCAGTACTTC	CASSLEHYEQYF